This T cell receptor beta chain derives from a study of T cell responses to AZD1222 COVID-19 vaccine. Germline V gene sequence: CDR1 MNHNS, CDR2 SASEGT. Trimming left V 1 base short and J 3 bases short, with 13 bases between. The CDR3 is 15 amino acids. The data were produced by immunoSEQ multiplex PCR, yet TCRdb's version contains in-frame clones alone and is incomplete. The sample holds around 88,000 clones; nearly 90% are singletons and the top ten take over 2.5%. V is TRBV6-1 and J is TRBJ2-7, with D possibly matching TRBD1 (5 bases). The sequence came from an adult in good health. Sequenced material: peripheral blood, taken on day 0 of MenACWY control vaccination. CDR3 sequence: CASSEGWGRHYEQYF. The CDR3 DNA is TGTGCCAGCAGTGAAGGTTGGGGCAGACACTACGAGCAGTACTTC.